This T cell receptor (beta chain) was retrieved from a study of T cell responses to AZD1222 COVID-19 vaccine. The study, taken as a whole, reports: The number of AZD1222 recipients seropositive at baseline was only five or six. Across the whole spike, CD4 TCRs peaked at regions 160-218 and 743-854.

CDR1 LGHNA and CDR2 YSLEER come from the germline V gene. The CDR3 totals 16 residues. V dropped 1 base and J dropped 5; count of bases not matched to a gene: 8. Repertoires were generated with immunoSEQ multiplex PCR, while TCRdb's copy carries only in-frame clones and drops some. The sample records about 82,000 clones, 85% to 95% being singletons. About this clone: Antigen specificity is unknown.

This sequence joins TRBV4-3 and TRBJ1-1, with 9 bases fitting TRBD1. The sequence derives from an adult in good health. Here the sequenced sample was peripheral blood, taken on day 0 of AZD1222 vaccination. The CDR3 nucleotides are TGCGCCAGCAGCCAAGTGTGGGACAGGGAAGGTACTGAAGCTTTCTTT. Translating it yields CASSQVWDREGTEAFF.